Listed below are T cell receptor beta chains from one sample, sequenced in a study of T cells in Graves' hyperthyroidism and ophthalmopathy. TCRdb reprocessed the multiplex PCR reads via MiXCR and lists one record per CDR3 protein. This table holds 300,000 to 400,000 distinct CDR3 sequences, roughly 21% found once. The sequencing input was blood. The receptors originated from a woman aged 45 to 65 with Graves' hyperthyroidism. Both conserved end residues are part of each CDR3. D genes are given only for firm matches. Size tells how often a clone was seen (once, few, many) or the class of an expanded clone, and some rows leave it out.

j_call: TRBJ2-3
d_call: NA
clone_size: many
v_call: TRBV24-1
cdr3_nt: TGTGCCACCAGTGACATGGACAGCACAGATACGCAGTATTTT
cdr3_aa: CATSDMDSTDTQYF

j_call: TRBJ1-1
d_call: NA
clone_size: many
v_call: TRBV10-2
cdr3_nt: TGCGCCAGCAGTGACAGGGGAAGTACTGAAGCTTTCTTT
cdr3_aa: CASSDRGSTEAFF

j_call: TRBJ2-3
d_call: NA
clone_size: NA
v_call: TRBV20-1
cdr3_nt: TGCAGTGCTAGAAGCGGACCCGATACGCAGTATTTT
cdr3_aa: CSARSGPDTQYF

j_call: TRBJ2-1
d_call: TRBD2
clone_size: many
v_call: TRBV5-5
cdr3_nt: TGTGCCAGCAGCGCTTCGGGACTAGTAGGTGAGCAGTTCTTC
cdr3_aa: CASSASGLVGEQFF

j_call: TRBJ1-1
d_call: NA
clone_size: many
v_call: TRBV29-1
cdr3_nt: TGCAGCGTGGCCGATGACAGTCAGAACACTGAAGCTTTCTTT
cdr3_aa: CSVADDSQNTEAFF

j_call: TRBJ2-2
d_call: TRBD1
clone_size: NA
v_call: TRBV4-2
cdr3_nt: TGTGCCAGCAGCCAATGGGACAGGGCGAACACCGGGGAGCTGTTTTTT
cdr3_aa: CASSQWDRANTGELFF

j_call: TRBJ1-5
d_call: TRBD1
clone_size: NA
v_call: TRBV20-1
cdr3_nt: TGCAGTGCTAGAGCCACGGACAGGGCTAATCAGCCCCAGCATTTT
cdr3_aa: CSARATDRANQPQHF

j_call: TRBJ1-2
d_call: TRBD1
clone_size: many
v_call: TRBV18
cdr3_nt: TGTGCCAGCTCACTGCTGGACAGGGGAGGCGGCTACACCTTC
cdr3_aa: CASSLLDRGGGYTF

j_call: TRBJ1-2
d_call: NA
clone_size: many
v_call: TRBV11-2
cdr3_nt: TGTGCCAGCAGCGTTGACTTTTTATATGGCTACACCTTC
cdr3_aa: CASSVDFLYGYTF

j_call: TRBJ1-4
d_call: NA
clone_size: NA
v_call: TRBV4-1
cdr3_nt: TGCGCCAGCAGCCGGGGCTTAGGGAATGAAAAACTGTTTTTT
cdr3_aa: CASSRGLGNEKLFF

j_call: TRBJ1-2
d_call: NA
clone_size: many
v_call: TRBV28
cdr3_nt: TGTGCCAGCAGGCGCTCCGGGGCAGCGAATAACTATGGCTACACCTTC
cdr3_aa: CASRRSGAANNYGYTF

j_call: TRBJ2-3
d_call: TRBD1
clone_size: NA
v_call: TRBV12-3/TRBV12-4
cdr3_nt: TGTGCCAGCAATATGAGGGGGCAGAGCGAAACGCAGTATTTT
cdr3_aa: CASNMRGQSETQYF

j_call: TRBJ2-1
d_call: TRBD2
clone_size: few
v_call: TRBV28
cdr3_nt: TGTGCCACCACGCGGGGGGCGAATGAGCAGTTCTTC
cdr3_aa: CATTRGANEQFF

j_call: TRBJ1-1
d_call: TRBD1
clone_size: NA
v_call: TRBV13
cdr3_nt: TGTGCCAGCAGCTCCTACAGGGGGCGCAAGCAAGAAGCTTTCTTT
cdr3_aa: CASSSYRGRKQEAFF

j_call: TRBJ2-7
d_call: NA
clone_size: many
v_call: TRBV2
cdr3_nt: TGTGCCAGCAGTGCCGGGTTCGAGCAGTACTTC
cdr3_aa: CASSAGFEQYF

j_call: TRBJ2-7
d_call: NA
clone_size: few
v_call: TRBV19
cdr3_nt: TGTGCCAGTAGTATTGGTCAGGGGTCCTACGAGCAGTACTTC
cdr3_aa: CASSIGQGSYEQYF

j_call: TRBJ1-2
d_call: NA
clone_size: NA
v_call: TRBV5-1
cdr3_nt: TGCGCCAGCAGATCAGGGGCGAATAACTATGGCTACACCTTC
cdr3_aa: CASRSGANNYGYTF

j_call: TRBJ2-7
d_call: NA
clone_size: many
v_call: TRBV6-1
cdr3_nt: TGTGCCAGCAGTTATCGGGGAGAGCAGTACTTC
cdr3_aa: CASSYRGEQYF

j_call: TRBJ1-6
d_call: NA
clone_size: few
v_call: TRBV9
cdr3_nt: TGTGCCAGCAGCGTAAGTCCGGGAGGGAATTCACCCCTCCACTTT
cdr3_aa: CASSVSPGGNSPLHF

j_call: TRBJ2-3
d_call: TRBD1
clone_size: few
v_call: TRBV7-2
cdr3_nt: TGTGCCAGCAGCCCCAGGACAGGCGGGAGCACAGATACGCAGTATTTT
cdr3_aa: CASSPRTGGSTDTQYF

j_call: TRBJ1-1
d_call: NA
clone_size: many
v_call: TRBV7-2
cdr3_nt: TGTGCCAGCAGCTTAGCGCTCGGGGTGGGGACTGAAGCTTTCTTT
cdr3_aa: CASSLALGVGTEAFF

j_call: TRBJ2-7
d_call: NA
clone_size: few
v_call: TRBV20-1
cdr3_nt: TGCAGTGCTAGTGATGGGGGAGTTCGCGAGCAGTACTTC
cdr3_aa: CSASDGGVREQYF

j_call: TRBJ2-5
d_call: TRBD2
clone_size: many
v_call: TRBV2
cdr3_nt: TGTGCCAGCAGCCCCGAAGCGGGAGGAGAGACCCAGTACTTC
cdr3_aa: CASSPEAGGETQYF

j_call: TRBJ1-2
d_call: NA
clone_size: many
v_call: TRBV20-1
cdr3_nt: TGCAGTGTTCCTCTATTATACAGGGAAGGCTACACCTTC
cdr3_aa: CSVPLLYREGYTF

j_call: TRBJ2-7
d_call: NA
clone_size: many
v_call: TRBV28
cdr3_nt: TGTGCCAGCAGTTTAGGTAACACAGGATCCTACGAGCAGTACTTC
cdr3_aa: CASSLGNTGSYEQYF

j_call: TRBJ2-1
d_call: NA
clone_size: many
v_call: TRBV3-1
cdr3_nt: TGTGCCAGCAGCTCCCCTCTCACTAGGGGCGGGGTGGATGAGCAGTTCTTC
cdr3_aa: CASSSPLTRGGVDEQFF

j_call: TRBJ2-2
d_call: TRBD2
clone_size: few
v_call: TRBV4-1
cdr3_nt: TGCGCCAGCAGCCAAGTCCTCCGGGGACTAGCGAACGGGGAGCTGTTTTTT
cdr3_aa: CASSQVLRGLANGELFF

j_call: TRBJ1-5
d_call: NA
clone_size: few
v_call: TRBV18
cdr3_nt: TGTGCCAGCTCACAACAGGGTCAGAGCAATCAGCCCCAGCATTTT
cdr3_aa: CASSQQGQSNQPQHF

j_call: TRBJ2-1
d_call: NA
clone_size: few
v_call: TRBV10-3
cdr3_nt: TGTGCCATCAGCACAGAAAATTACAATGAGCAGTTCTTC
cdr3_aa: CAISTENYNEQFF

j_call: TRBJ2-7
d_call: TRBD1
clone_size: many
v_call: TRBV7-9
cdr3_nt: TGTGCCAGCAGCTTCGGAATGCCCGGGACAGGGGGCCCCTACGAGCAGTACTTC
cdr3_aa: CASSFGMPGTGGPYEQYF

j_call: TRBJ2-2
d_call: NA
clone_size: few
v_call: TRBV9
cdr3_nt: TGTGCCAGCAGCGTAGGATCGGGGGCCGGGGAGCTGTTTTTT
cdr3_aa: CASSVGSGAGELFF

j_call: TRBJ2-5
d_call: TRBD2
clone_size: few
v_call: TRBV20-1
cdr3_nt: TGCAGTGCCCTTCGGGGGGGGGGGCAAGAGACCCAGTACTTC
cdr3_aa: CSALRGGGQETQYF

j_call: TRBJ1-4
d_call: NA
clone_size: NA
v_call: TRBV6-1
cdr3_nt: TGTGCCAGCAGTGACCCCGGGGCTGGTGAAAAACTGTTTTTT
cdr3_aa: CASSDPGAGEKLFF

j_call: TRBJ1-2
d_call: NA
clone_size: few
v_call: TRBV18
cdr3_nt: TGTGCCAGCTCACCACCTATTGGGGAGTATGGCTACACCTTC
cdr3_aa: CASSPPIGEYGYTF

j_call: TRBJ1-2
d_call: NA
clone_size: many
v_call: TRBV5-1
cdr3_nt: TGCGCCAGCAGCTTGGTCAGCACAAACTATGGCTACACCTTC
cdr3_aa: CASSLVSTNYGYTF

j_call: TRBJ2-2
d_call: NA
clone_size: many
v_call: TRBV14
cdr3_nt: TGTGCCAGCAGCCAAGATCTGGGGACCAGGGAGCTGTTTTTT
cdr3_aa: CASSQDLGTRELFF

j_call: TRBJ2-7
d_call: TRBD1
clone_size: many
v_call: TRBV6-1
cdr3_nt: TGTGCCAGCAGTAACGCCGGGACAGGTACCTACGAGCAGTACTTC
cdr3_aa: CASSNAGTGTYEQYF

j_call: TRBJ1-2
d_call: NA
clone_size: many
v_call: TRBV5-1
cdr3_nt: TGCGCCAGCAGCCTGAGACAGGAACCCTATGGCTACACCTTC
cdr3_aa: CASSLRQEPYGYTF

j_call: TRBJ2-1
d_call: TRBD2
clone_size: NA
v_call: TRBV30
cdr3_nt: TGTGCGAACGGGCTAGCGGGGGACAATGAGCAGTTCTTC
cdr3_aa: CANGLAGDNEQFF

j_call: TRBJ2-1
d_call: TRBD2
clone_size: few
v_call: TRBV19
cdr3_nt: TGTGCCAGTACCCCCGGGACTAGCGGGAGGGCCCAGTTCTTC
cdr3_aa: CASTPGTSGRAQFF

j_call: TRBJ2-7
d_call: NA
clone_size: NA
v_call: TRBV6-1
cdr3_nt: TGTGCCAGCAGTGAAGGAACAGGCCGCTACGAGCAGTACTTC
cdr3_aa: CASSEGTGRYEQYF

j_call: TRBJ2-1
d_call: NA
clone_size: few
v_call: TRBV9
cdr3_nt: TGTGCCAGCAGCGTAGTTACGAGCTCCTACAATGAGCAGTTCTTC
cdr3_aa: CASSVVTSSYNEQFF

j_call: TRBJ1-2
d_call: TRBD1
clone_size: many
v_call: TRBV20-1
cdr3_nt: TGCAGTGCTAGAGGGGACAGGGGGCCCATAGGGTATGGCTACACCTTC
cdr3_aa: CSARGDRGPIGYGYTF

j_call: TRBJ2-1
d_call: TRBD2
clone_size: many
v_call: TRBV14
cdr3_nt: TGTGCCAGCAGACCCGGGACTAGCGGGAGCGAGGGTGAGCAGTTCTTC
cdr3_aa: CASRPGTSGSEGEQFF

j_call: TRBJ1-1
d_call: NA
clone_size: many
v_call: TRBV12-3/TRBV12-4
cdr3_nt: TGTGCCAGCAAGCCCGGCCCCGGGTCTGAAGCTTTCTTT
cdr3_aa: CASKPGPGSEAFF